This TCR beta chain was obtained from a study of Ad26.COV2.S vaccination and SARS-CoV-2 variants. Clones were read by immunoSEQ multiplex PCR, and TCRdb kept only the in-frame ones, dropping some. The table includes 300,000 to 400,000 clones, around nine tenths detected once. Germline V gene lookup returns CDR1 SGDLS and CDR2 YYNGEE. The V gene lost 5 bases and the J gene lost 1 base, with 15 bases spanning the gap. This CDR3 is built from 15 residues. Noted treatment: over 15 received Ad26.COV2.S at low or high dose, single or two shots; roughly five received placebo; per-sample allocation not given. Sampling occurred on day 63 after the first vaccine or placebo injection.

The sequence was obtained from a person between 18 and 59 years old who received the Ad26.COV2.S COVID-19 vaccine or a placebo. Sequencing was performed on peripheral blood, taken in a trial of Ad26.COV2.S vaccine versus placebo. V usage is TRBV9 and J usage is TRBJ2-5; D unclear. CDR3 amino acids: CASSRDHSLQETQYF. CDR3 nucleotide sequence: TGTGCCAGCAGTCGCGACCACTCCCTCCAAGAGACCCAGTACTTC. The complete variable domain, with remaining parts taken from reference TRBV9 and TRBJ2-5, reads DSGVTQTPKHLITATGQRVTLRCSPRSGDLSVYWYQQSLDQGLQFLIQYYNGEERAKGNILERFSAQQFPDLHSELNLSSLELGDSALYFCASSRDHSLQETQYFGPGTRLLVL.